The entry below gives a single T cell receptor (beta chain) sequence along with its context. Some clones are missing from TCRdb's copy, which holds only in-frame ones; the method was immunoSEQ multiplex PCR. This table holds 250,000 or so clones, roughly 90% found once. The record originates from a study of cytomegalovirus exposure and HLA in healthy donors. Trimming stripped 3 bases from V and 3 bases from J, with 14 bases between. The V gene's germline CDR1 is MGHRA and CDR2 YSYEKL. The CDR3 is 15 amino acids. Material: PBMCs. The sequence came from a young woman in good health and CMV-seronegative. The rearrangement links TRBV4-1 to TRBJ1-1; D unresolved. As DNA, the CDR3 is TGCGCCAGCAGCCACCCACAAGGAGGGCACACTGAAGCTTTCTTT. It translates to CASSHPQGGHTEAFF.